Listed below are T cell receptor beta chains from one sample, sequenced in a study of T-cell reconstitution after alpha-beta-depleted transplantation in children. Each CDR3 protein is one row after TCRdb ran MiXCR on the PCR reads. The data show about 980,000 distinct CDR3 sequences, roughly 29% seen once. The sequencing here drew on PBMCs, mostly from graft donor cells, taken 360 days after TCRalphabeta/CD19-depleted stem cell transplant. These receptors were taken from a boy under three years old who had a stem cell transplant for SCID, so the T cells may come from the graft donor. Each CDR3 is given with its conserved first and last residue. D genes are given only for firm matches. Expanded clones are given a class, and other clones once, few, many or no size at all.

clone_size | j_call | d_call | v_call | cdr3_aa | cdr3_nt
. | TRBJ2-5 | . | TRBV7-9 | CASSFRWTQETQYF | TGTGCCAGCAGCTTTCGGTGGACCCAAGAGACCCAGTACTTC
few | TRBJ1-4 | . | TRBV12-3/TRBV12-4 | CASSFRSGLSNEKLFF | TGTGCCAGCAGTTTTAGGTCAGGGTTAAGTAATGAAAAACTGTTTTTT
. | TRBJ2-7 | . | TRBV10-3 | CAIKPGQSYEQYF | TGTGCCATAAAACCCGGACAGTCATACGAGCAGTACTTC
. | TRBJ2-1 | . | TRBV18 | CASSPQHGQVNEQFF | TGTGCCAGCTCACCACAGCATGGGCAGGTGAATGAGCAGTTCTTC
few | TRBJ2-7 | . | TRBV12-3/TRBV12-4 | CASSRVHEQYF | TGTGCCAGCAGCAGAGTGCACGAGCAGTACTTC
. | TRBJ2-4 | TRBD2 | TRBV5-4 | CASSSAGENIQYF | TGTGCCAGCAGCTCCGCGGGGGAAAACATTCAGTACTTC
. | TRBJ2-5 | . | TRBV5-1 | CASSLTAGSETQYF | TGCGCCAGCAGCTTGACGGCCGGGTCAGAGACCCAGTACTTC
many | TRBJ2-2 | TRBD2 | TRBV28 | CASSGGLAGETGELFF | TGTGCCAGCAGTGGCGGACTAGCGGGGGAAACCGGGGAGCTGTTTTTT
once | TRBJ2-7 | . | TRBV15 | CATSERGGSYEQYF | TGTGCCACCAGCGAACGAGGGGGGTCCTACGAGCAGTACTTC
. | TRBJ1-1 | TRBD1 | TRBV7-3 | CASSSSARGPNTEAFF | TGTGCCAGCAGCTCCTCGGCTAGGGGGCCGAACACTGAAGCTTTCTTT
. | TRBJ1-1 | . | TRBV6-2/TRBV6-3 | CASSRGPREAFF | TGTGCCAGCAGCCGAGGCCCGAGGGAAGCTTTCTTT
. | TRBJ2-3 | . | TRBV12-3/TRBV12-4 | CASSLHRVETQYF | TGTGCCAGCAGTCTACACAGGGTCGAGACGCAGTATTTT
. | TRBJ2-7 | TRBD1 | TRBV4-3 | CASSHMTGGYEQYF | TGCGCCAGCAGCCATATGACAGGGGGATACGAGCAGTACTTC
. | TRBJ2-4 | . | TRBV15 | CATSRVFEFVAKNIQYF | TGTGCCACCAGCAGAGTCTTCGAGTTCGTCGCCAAAAACATTCAGTACTTC
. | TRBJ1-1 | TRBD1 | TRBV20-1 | CSARKTGDMNTEAFF | TGCAGTGCTAGAAAGACAGGGGACATGAACACTGAAGCTTTCTTT
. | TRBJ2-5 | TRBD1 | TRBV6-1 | CASSRQGALAIRYF | TGTGCCAGCAGCCGACAGGGGGCCCTAGCAATTCGGTACTTC
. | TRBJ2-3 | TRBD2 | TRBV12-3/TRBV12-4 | CASTSGGGYVDTDTQYF | TGTGCCAGCACCTCGGGCGGGGGATACGTAGACACAGATACGCAGTATTTT
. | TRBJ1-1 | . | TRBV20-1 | CSARDKGGLNTEAFF | TGCAGTGCTAGAGATAAGGGGGGGCTGAACACTGAAGCTTTCTTT
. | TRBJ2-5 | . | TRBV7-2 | CASSLVGLPTQYF | TGTGCCAGCAGCTTAGTTGGGCTCCCGACCCAGTACTTC
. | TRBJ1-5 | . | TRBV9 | CASSVGYGGNQPQHF | TGTGCCAGCAGCGTAGGGTACGGGGGCAATCAGCCCCAGCATTTT
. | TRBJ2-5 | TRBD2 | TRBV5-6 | CASSSHGGAGGETQYF | TGTGCCAGCAGCTCCCACGGGGGGGCCGGTGGAGAGACCCAGTACTTC
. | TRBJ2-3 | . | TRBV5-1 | CASRSARASFEDTQYF | TGCGCCAGTCGCTCCGCCAGGGCATCGTTTGAGGATACGCAGTATTTT
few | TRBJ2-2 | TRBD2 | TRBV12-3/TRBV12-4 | CASRSLAGNTGELFF | TGTGCCAGCAGATCCCTAGCGGGGAACACCGGGGAGCTGTTTTTT